These T cell receptor beta chains were read from a single sample in a study of cytomegalovirus exposure and HLA in healthy donors. Sequencing used immunoSEQ multiplex PCR; TCRdb keeps in-frame clones, though not all of them. The sample lists about 120,000 clones, 65% to 80% seen once, with less than 3.5% in the top ten. Sequenced sample: PBMCs. The source is a woman aged 40 to 50 in good health and CMV-seropositive. Both conserved end residues are trimmed from each CDR3.

TRBJ2-3	TRBV11-2	ASSLEGGSSTDTQY
TRBJ2-3	TRBV29-1	SVTRDVADTQY
TRBJ2-1	TRBV10-2	ASSRTAYNEQF
TRBJ1-1	TRBV9	ASSETWDLPTF
TRBJ2-3	TRBV29-1	SVDRARTDSTDTQY
TRBJ2-2	TRBV10-3	ATSGEDTGELF
TRBJ2-1	TRBV7-8	ASSLGASGSSYNEQF
TRBJ1-1	TRBV5-1	ARGARLWGTEAF
TRBJ1-1	TRBV12-5	ASGLQQGYNTEAF
TRBJ2-2	TRBV11-2	ASRGDFTGELF
TRBJ2-7	TRBV20-1	SARVGAEQY
TRBJ1-1	TRBV2	ASRPRQDSMNTEAF
TRBJ1-1	TRBV9	ASSLGQGANEAF
TRBJ1-2	TRBV7-9	ASSFPGQGRGYT
TRBJ2-5	TRBV27	ASKPPAGQTQY
TRBJ1-1	TRBV7-2	ASSLVYRNTEAF
TRBJ2-7	TRBV6-7	ASSYSKAGGYEQY
TRBJ1-2	TRBV9	ASSASLRGAALGGGGYT